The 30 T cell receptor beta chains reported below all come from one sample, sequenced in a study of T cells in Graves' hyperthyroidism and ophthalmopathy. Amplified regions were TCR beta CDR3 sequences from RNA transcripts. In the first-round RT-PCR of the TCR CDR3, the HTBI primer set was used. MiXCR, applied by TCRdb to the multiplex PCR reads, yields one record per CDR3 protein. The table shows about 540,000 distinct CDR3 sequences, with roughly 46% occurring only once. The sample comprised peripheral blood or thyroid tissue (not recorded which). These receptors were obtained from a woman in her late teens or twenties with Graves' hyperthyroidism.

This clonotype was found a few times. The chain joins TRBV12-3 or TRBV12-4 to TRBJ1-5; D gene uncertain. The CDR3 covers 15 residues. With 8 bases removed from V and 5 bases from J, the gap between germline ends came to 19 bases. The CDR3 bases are TGTGCCAGCCCGTCTAGTGGCGGCAATTATCAGCCCCAGCATTTT. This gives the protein CASPSSGGNYQPQHF.

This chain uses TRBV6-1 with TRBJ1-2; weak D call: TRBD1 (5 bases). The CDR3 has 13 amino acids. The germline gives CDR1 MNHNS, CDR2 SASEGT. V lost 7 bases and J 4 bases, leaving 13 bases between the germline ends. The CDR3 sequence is CASTGPLGYGYTF. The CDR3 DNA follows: TGTGCCAGCACGGGACCCTTGGGCTATGGCTACACCTTC.

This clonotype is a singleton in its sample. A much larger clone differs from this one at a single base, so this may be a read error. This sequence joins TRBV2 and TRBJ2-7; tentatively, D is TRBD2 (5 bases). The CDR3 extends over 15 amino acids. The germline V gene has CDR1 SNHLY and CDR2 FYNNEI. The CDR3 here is CATSDPISRGYEQYF. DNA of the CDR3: TGTGCCACCAGTGACCCGATTAGTCGGGGATACGAGCAGTACTTC.

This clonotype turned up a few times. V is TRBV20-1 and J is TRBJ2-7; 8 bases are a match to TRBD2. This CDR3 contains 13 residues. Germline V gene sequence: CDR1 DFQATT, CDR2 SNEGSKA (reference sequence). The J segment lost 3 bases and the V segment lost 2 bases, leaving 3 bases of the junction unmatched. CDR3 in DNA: TGCAGTGCTAGACACGGGAGGGTCTACGAGCAGTACTTC. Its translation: CSARHGRVYEQYF.

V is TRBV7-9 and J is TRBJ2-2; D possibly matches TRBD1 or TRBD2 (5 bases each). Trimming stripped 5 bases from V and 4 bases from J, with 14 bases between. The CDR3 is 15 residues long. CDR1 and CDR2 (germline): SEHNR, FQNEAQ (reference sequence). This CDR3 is CASSPLGVSTGELFF. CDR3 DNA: TGTGCCAGCAGCCCCCTGGGGGTTAGCACCGGGGAGCTGTTTTTT.

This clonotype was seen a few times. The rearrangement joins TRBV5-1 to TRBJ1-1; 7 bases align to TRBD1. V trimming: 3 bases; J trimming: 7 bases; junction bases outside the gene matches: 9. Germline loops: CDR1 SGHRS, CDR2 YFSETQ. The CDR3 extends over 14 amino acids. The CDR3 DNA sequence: TGCGCCAGCAGCTCGGAGGGGGCTGGGAGTGAAGCTTTCTTT. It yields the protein CASSSEGAGSEAFF. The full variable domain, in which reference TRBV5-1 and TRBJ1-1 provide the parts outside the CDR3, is KAGVTQTPRYLIKTRGQQVTLSCSPISGHRSVSWYQQTPGQGLQFLFEYFSETQRNKGNFPGRFSGRQFSNSRSEMNVSTLELGDSALYLCASSSEGAGSEAFFGQGTRLTVV.

The CDR3, as DNA: TGTGCCAGCAGCCCGTTGACAGACCCGAACACTGAAGCTTTCTTT. Amino acids: CASSPLTDPNTEAFF. The chain joins TRBV9 to TRBJ1-1, with D perhaps matching TRBD1 (5 bases). Trimming removed 4 bases from V and 1 base from J, with 14 bases in between. The CDR3 is 15 residues long. The germline V gene encodes CDR1 SGDLS and CDR2 YYNGEE.

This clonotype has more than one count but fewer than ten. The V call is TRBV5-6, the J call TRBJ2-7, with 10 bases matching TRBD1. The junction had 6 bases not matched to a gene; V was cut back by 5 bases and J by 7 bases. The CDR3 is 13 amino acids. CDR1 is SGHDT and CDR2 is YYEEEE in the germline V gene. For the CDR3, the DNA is TGTGCCAGCAGAAGGGACAGGGGCAGGGAGCAGTACTTC. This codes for CASRRDRGREQYF.

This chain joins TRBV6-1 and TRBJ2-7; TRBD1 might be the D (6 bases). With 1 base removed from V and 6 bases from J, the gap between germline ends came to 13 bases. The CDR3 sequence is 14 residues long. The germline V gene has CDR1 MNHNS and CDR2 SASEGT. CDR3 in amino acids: CASSEVDRSTEQYF. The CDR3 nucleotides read TGTGCCAGCAGTGAAGTGGACAGATCGACCGAGCAGTACTTC.

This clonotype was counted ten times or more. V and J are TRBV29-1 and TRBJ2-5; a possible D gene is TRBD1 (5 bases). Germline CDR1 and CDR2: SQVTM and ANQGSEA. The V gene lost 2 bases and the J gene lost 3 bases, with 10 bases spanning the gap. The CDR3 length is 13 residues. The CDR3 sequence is CSVEPTTEETQYF. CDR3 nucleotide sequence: TGCAGCGTTGAACCAACGACAGAAGAGACCCAGTACTTC.

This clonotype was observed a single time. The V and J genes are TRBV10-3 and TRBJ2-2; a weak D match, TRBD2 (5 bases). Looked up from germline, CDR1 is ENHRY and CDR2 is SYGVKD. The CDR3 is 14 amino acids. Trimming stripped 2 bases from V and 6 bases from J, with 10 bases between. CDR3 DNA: TGTGCCATCAGTGAGACGAGGGTTCCCGGGGAGCTGTTTTTT. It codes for CAISETRVPGELFF.

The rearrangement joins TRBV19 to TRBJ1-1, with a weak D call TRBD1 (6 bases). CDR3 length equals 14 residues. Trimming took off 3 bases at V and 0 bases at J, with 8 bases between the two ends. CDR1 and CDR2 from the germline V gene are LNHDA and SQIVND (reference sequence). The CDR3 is CASSMGAVNTEAFF. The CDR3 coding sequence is TGTGCCAGTAGTATGGGGGCTGTGAACACTGAAGCTTTCTTT.

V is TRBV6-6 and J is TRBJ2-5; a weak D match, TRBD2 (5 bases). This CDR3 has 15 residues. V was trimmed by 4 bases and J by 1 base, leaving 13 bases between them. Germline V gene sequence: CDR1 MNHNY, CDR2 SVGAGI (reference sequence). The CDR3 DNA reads TGTGCCAGCAGTTTCGGAGAGGGCCTCCAAGAGACCCAGTACTTC. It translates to CASSFGEGLQETQYF.

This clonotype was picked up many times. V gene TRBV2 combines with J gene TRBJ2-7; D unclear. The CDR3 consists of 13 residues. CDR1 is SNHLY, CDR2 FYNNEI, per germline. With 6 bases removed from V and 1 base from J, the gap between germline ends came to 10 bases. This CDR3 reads CASSGDQSYEQYF. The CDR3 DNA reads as TGTGCCAGCAGCGGTGACCAGTCCTACGAGCAGTACTTC.

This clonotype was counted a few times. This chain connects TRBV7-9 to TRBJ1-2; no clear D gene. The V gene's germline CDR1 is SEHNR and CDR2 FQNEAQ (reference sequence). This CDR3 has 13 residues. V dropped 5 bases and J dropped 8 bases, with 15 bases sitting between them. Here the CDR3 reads CASSPPQINGYTF. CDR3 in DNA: TGTGCCAGCAGCCCTCCCCAAATTAACGGCTACACCTTC.

CDR3 in amino acids: CASSFSPGTDNEKLFF. In DNA, the CDR3 is TGTGCCAGCAGCTTTTCTCCCGGGACAGACAATGAAAAACTGTTTTTT. V is TRBV7-9 and J is TRBJ1-4; 7 bases are shared with TRBD1. V lost 3 bases and J lost 5; bases outside the gene matches: 9. The germline gives CDR1 SEHNR, CDR2 FQNEAQ (reference sequence). The CDR3 contains 16 residues.

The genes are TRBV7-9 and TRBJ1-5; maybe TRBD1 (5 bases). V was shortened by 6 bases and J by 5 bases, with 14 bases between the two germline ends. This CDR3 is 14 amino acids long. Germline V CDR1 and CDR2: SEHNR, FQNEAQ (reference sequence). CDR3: CASSPPWGDQPQHF. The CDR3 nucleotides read TGTGCCAGCAGTCCTCCTTGGGGGGATCAGCCCCAGCATTTT.

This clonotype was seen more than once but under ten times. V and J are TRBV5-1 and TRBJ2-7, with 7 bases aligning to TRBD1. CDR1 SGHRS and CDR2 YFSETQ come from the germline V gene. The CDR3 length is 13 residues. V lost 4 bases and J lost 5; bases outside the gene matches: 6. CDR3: CASSHSQGNEQYF. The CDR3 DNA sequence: TGCGCCAGCAGCCATTCACAGGGGAACGAGCAGTACTTC.

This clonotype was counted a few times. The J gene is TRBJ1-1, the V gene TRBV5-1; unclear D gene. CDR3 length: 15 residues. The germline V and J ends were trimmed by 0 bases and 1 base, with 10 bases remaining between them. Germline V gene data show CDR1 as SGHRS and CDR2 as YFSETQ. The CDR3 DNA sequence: TGCGCCAGCAGCTTGGAGCCAGGCACGAACACTGAAGCTTTCTTT. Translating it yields CASSLEPGTNTEAFF. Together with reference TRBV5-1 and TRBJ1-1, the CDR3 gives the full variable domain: KAGVTQTPRYLIKTRGQQVTLSCSPISGHRSVSWYQQTPGQGLQFLFEYFSETQRNKGNFPGRFSGRQFSNSRSEMNVSTLELGDSALYLCASSLEPGTNTEAFFGQGTRLTVV.

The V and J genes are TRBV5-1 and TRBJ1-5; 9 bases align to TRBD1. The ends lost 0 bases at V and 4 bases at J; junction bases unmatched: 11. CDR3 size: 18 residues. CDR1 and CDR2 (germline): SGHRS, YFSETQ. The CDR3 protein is CASSLAGTGTPRNQPQHF. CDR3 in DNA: TGCGCCAGCAGCTTGGCCGGGACAGGGACGCCCAGGAATCAGCCCCAGCATTTT.

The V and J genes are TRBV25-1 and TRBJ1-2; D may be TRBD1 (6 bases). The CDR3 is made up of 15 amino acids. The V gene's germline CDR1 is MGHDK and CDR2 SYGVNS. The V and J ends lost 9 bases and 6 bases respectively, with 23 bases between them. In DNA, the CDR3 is TGTGCCAGTAGTACACAGGGCGTGGGAGTCCATGGCTACACCTTC. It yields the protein CASSTQGVGVHGYTF.

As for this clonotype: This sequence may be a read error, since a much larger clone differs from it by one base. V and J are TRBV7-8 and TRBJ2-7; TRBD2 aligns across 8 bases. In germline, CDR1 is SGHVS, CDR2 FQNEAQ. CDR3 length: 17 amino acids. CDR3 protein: CASSSRGSGISSYEQHF. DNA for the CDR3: TGTGCCAGCAGCTCCCGGGGTAGCGGGATCAGCTCCTACGAGCAGCACTTC.

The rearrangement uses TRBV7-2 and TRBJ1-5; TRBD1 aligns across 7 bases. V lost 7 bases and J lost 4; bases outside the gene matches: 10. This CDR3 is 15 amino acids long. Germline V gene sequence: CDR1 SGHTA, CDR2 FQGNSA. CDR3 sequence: CASNSNRGINQPQHF. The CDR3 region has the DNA TGTGCCAGCAACTCGAACAGGGGAATAAATCAGCCCCAGCATTTT.

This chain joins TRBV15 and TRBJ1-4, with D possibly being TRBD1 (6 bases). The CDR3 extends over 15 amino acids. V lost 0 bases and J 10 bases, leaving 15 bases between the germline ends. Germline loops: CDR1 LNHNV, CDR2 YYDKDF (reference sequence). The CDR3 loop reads CATSRDRQEGVKLFF. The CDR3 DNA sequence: TGTGCCACCAGCAGAGATCGACAGGAGGGCGTAAAACTGTTTTTT. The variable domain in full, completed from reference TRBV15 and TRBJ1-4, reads DAMVIQNPRYQVTQFGKPVTLSCSQTLNHNVMYWYQQKSSQAPKLLFHYYDKDFNNEADTPDNFQSRRPNTSFCFLDIRSPGLGDTAMYLCATSRDRQEGVKLFFGSGTQLSVL.

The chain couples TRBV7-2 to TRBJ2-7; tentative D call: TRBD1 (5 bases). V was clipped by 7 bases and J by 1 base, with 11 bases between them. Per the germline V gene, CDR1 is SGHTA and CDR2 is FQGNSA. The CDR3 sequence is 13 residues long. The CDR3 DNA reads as TGTGCCAGCAAAGGGGCAGGATCCTACGAGCAGTACTTC. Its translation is CASKGAGSYEQYF.

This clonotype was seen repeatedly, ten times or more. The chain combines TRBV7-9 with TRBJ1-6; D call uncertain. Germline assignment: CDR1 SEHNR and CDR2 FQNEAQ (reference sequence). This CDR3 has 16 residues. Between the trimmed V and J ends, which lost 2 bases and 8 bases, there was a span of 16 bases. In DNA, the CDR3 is TGTGCCAGCAGCTTAACCGGCCCAACGAGGGATTCACCCCTCCACTTT. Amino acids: CASSLTGPTRDSPLHF. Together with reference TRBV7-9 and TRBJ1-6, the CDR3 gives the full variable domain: DTGVSQNPRHKITKRGQNVTFRCDPISEHNRLYWYRQTLGQGPEFLTYFQNEAQLEKSRLLSDRFSAERPKGSFSTLEIQRTEQGDSAMYLCASSLTGPTRDSPLHFGNGTRLTVT.

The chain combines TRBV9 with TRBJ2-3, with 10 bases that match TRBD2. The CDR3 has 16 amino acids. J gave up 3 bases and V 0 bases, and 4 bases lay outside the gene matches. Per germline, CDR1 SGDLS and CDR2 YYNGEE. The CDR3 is CASSVVSSGSTDTQYF. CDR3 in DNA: TGTGCCAGCAGCGTAGTGTCTAGCGGGAGTACAGATACGCAGTATTTT.

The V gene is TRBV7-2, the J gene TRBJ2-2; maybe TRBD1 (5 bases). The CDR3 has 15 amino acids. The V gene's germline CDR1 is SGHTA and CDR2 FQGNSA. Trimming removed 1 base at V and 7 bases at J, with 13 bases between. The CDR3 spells CASSLGGQGNGELFF. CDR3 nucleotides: TGTGCCAGCAGCTTAGGAGGCCAGGGAAACGGGGAGCTGTTTTTT.

The CDR3: CASSVEGGDYGYTF. CDR3 sequence (DNA): TGTGCCAGCAGCGTTGAAGGCGGGGACTATGGCTACACCTTC. This chain links TRBV11-2 with TRBJ1-2; D remains unclear. Germline V gene sequence: CDR1 SGHAT, CDR2 FQNNGV. The CDR3 is 14 residues long. The V end was cut by 5 bases, the J end by 3 bases, with 13 bases between.

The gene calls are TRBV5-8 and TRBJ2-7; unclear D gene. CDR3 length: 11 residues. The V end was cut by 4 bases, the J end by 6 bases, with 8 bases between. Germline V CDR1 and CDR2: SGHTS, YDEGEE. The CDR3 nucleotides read TGTGCCAGCAGCGAATTCTGCGAGCAGTACTTC. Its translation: CASSEFCEQYF. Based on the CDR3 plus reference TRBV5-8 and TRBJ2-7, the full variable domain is EAGVTQSPTHLIKTRGQQATLRCSPISGHTSVYWYQQALGLGLQFLLWYDEGEERNRGNFPPRFSGRQFPNYSSELNVNALELEDSALYLCASSEFCEQYFGPGTRLTVT.